The subject of this entry is one T cell receptor (beta chain). The source of the sample is a study of blood T cell repertoires in COVID-19. Turning to the study itself: T cells, B-cell-depleted T cells, or PBMCs provided the cDNA or gDNA that served as material.

Libraries were prepared by immunoSEQ multiplex PCR; TCRdb keeps only in-frame clonotypes and omits some of them. The table lists 150,000 or so clones, around 80% of them singletons. Germline CDR1 reads MGHRA; CDR2 reads YSYEKL. V lost 0 bases and J lost 5, with 7 bases in between. The CDR3 runs 13 residues. The sequenced sample consisted of peripheral blood. This receptor was obtained from a human donor with acute or convalescent COVID-19. The donor label of this sample is uncertain. This chain connects TRBV4-1 to TRBJ2-5, with D unclear. CDR3 loop: CASSQDLRETQYF. The CDR3 nucleotides are TGCGCCAGCAGCCAAGATCTGAGGGAGACCCAGTACTTC.